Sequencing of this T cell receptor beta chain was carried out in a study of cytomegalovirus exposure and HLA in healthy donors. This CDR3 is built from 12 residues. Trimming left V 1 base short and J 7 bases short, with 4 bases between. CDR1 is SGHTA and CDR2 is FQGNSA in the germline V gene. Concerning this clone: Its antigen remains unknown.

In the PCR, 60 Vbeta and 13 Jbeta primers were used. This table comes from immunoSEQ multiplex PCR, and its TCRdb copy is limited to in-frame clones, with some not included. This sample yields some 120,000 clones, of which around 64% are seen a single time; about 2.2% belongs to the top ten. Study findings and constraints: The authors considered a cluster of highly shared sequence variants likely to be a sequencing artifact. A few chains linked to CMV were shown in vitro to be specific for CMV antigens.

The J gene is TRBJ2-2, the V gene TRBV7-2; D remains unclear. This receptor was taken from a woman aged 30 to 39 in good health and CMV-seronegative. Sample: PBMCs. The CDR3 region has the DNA TGTGCCAGCAGCTTAGTTCTCGGGGAGCTGTTTTTT. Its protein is CASSLVLGELFF.